Presented here are 3 T cell receptor beta chains from one specimen sequenced in a study of vaccination and CD4 T cells after COVID-19 (dated by TCRdb to the early 2020s). Their antigens are not known. The library was built by means of PCR. TCRdb records Illumina iSeq 100 as the sequencer. At the Johns Hopkins FTIC core, DNA from the cultured CD4+ T cells underwent TCR sequencing with the Oncomine TCR Beta short-read assay. TCRdb itself trimmed the public reads at Q25 with fastp, ran MiXCR and retained productive beta chains. Identical CDR3 protein sequences are pooled into one entry, listed with their most common genes and DNA. The table for this sample lists about 11,000 distinct CDR3 sequences; 64% of them were counted only once. The ten top clones hold about 37% of the sample. The meaning of the sample's treatment or condition label: roughly 11-day PBMC culture with coronavirus spike peptide pools or control peptides (ViraFEST assay).

The specimen was CD4+ T cells from blood, cultured in vitro. The receptors were sampled from a human donor who had recovered from COVID-19.

This sequence joins TRBV20-1 and TRBJ2-4; a possible D gene is TRBD2 (6 bases). From germline, CDR1 is DFQATT and CDR2 SNEGSKA (reference sequence). V was clipped by 3 bases and J by 6 bases, with 15 bases between them. This CDR3 is built from 14 residues. The CDR3 bases are TGCAGTGCTAGGGACTATTTTTCCTTAAACATTCAGTACTTC. Translation: CSARDYFSLNIQYF.

The chain recombines TRBV9 with TRBJ1-1, with TRBD1 matching 7 bases. Germline V gene lookup returns CDR1 SGDLS and CDR2 YYNGEE. The CDR3 consists of 15 residues. The ends lost 6 bases at V and 2 bases at J; junction bases unmatched: 10. CDR3 bases: TGTGCCAGCACCCAGTCACAGGGGATTAACACTGAAGCTTTCTTT. This translates into CASTQSQGINTEAFF.

This rearrangement joins TRBV6-1 to TRBJ1-6, with D possibly TRBD1 on 6 matching bases. The CDR3 length is 15 residues. V lost 3 bases, J lost 5 bases, and 11 bases lay in between. Germline V gene sequence: CDR1 MNHNS, CDR2 SASEGT. CDR3 in DNA: TGTGCCAGCAGTGAGGGGGGCGCCCATAATTCACCCCTCCACTTT. Its protein product is CASSEGGAHNSPLHF.